This T cell receptor beta chain comes out of a study of cytomegalovirus exposure and HLA in healthy donors. Study results and caveats: Sequence variants that were highly shared formed a cluster that was likely a sequencing artifact.

The ends lost 5 bases at V and 5 bases at J; junction bases unmatched: 9. The CDR3 sequence is 15 residues long. Germline V lookup: CDR1 MDHEN, CDR2 SYDVKM. The PCR made use of 60 Vbeta and 13 Jbeta primers. Measured with immunoSEQ multiplex PCR; TCRdb has only the in-frame clones, and not every one. This sample has roughly 150,000 clones, with 84% found just once. Worth noting for this clone: Its antigen remains unidentified.

The rearrangement uses TRBV28 and TRBJ2-5, with 9 bases aligning to TRBD2. The TCR was taken from a boy aged 2-15 years in good health and CMV-seronegative. Sequencing used PBMCs. The CDR3 coding sequence is TGTGCCAGCAGTGCGGCGGGGGGGGGCACGGAGACCCAGTACTTC. It codes for CASSAAGGGTETQYF.